One and the same sample provided the 21 T cell receptor beta chains below, sequenced in a study of regulatory T cells in long-lasting Graves disease. CDR3-region Arm-PCR and iRepertoire HTBI primers produced the TCR beta libraries. TCRdb processed the multiplex PCR reads anew with MiXCR; each CDR3 protein has one entry. Found here are fewer than 550,000 distinct CDR3 sequences, about a sixth of them singletons; the top ten hold 20% to 25%. Indicated time point: newly diagnosed GD, antithyroid drugs for less than 3 months. PBMC RNA was the source of the TCR library. These records were also assigned to another study, of T cells in Graves' hyperthyroidism and ophthalmopathy.

Sample: peripheral blood mononuclear cells (PBMCs), taken at new diagnosis, from a patient treated with antithyroid drugs. These receptors were obtained from a woman aged 18-29 years with Graves disease.

This clonotype was observed at least ten times. This chain connects TRBV28 to TRBJ2-1, with 7 bases identical to TRBD1. Germline CDR1 is MDHEN and CDR2 is SYDVKM. V lost 8 bases to trimming and J lost 2 bases; unmatched junction nucleotides: 6. The CDR3 is 14 amino acids. This CDR3 is CASRTGDAYNEQFF. CDR3 in DNA: TGTGCCAGCCGGACAGGCGACGCCTACAATGAGCAGTTCTTC.

Many counts were recorded for this clonotype. The chain links TRBV6-2 or TRBV6-3 to TRBJ2-1, with a weak D call TRBD2 (6 bases). CDR1 and CDR2 (germline): MNHEY, SVGEGT. Trimming shortened V by 5 bases and J by 7 bases, and 21 bases separated the two germline ends. This CDR3 has 16 amino acids. CDR3 nucleotides: TGTGCCAGCAGTCCTTTAGTAGCGGTGAACGATAATGAGCAGTTCTTC. Amino acid sequence: CASSPLVAVNDNEQFF.

Many counts were recorded for this clonotype. The V call is TRBV7-9, the J call TRBJ1-2; D might be TRBD1 (5 bases). This CDR3 is built from 14 residues. The germline gives CDR1 SEHNR, CDR2 FQNEAQ (reference sequence). V was clipped by 5 bases and J by 1 base, with 11 bases between them. In DNA form, the CDR3 reads TGTGCCAGCAGCCCCGGGACTGATAACTATGGCTACACCTTC. Its protein product is CASSPGTDNYGYTF.

In its sample, this clonotype was seen a few times. The chain recombines TRBV20-1 with TRBJ2-5, with a possible D match to TRBD2 (5 bases). In germline, CDR1 is DFQATT, CDR2 SNEGSKA (reference sequence). This CDR3 has 12 amino acids. V dropped 6 bases and J dropped 3 bases, with 11 bases sitting between them. CDR3 protein: CSAATREETQYF. In nucleotides, the CDR3 is TGCAGTGCCGCCACGCGGGAAGAGACCCAGTACTTC.

The chain joins TRBV29-1 to TRBJ1-3; no definite D call. Trimming took off 6 bases at V and 2 bases at J, with 11 bases between the two ends. The CDR3 sequence is 13 residues long. Germline values: CDR1 SQVTM, CDR2 ANQGSEA. The CDR3 region has the DNA TGCAGCGTCAGAGCCGGGACTGGAAACACCATATATTTT. Its translation: CSVRAGTGNTIYF.

The gene calls are TRBV28 and TRBJ2-7; D is uncertain. V dropped 5 bases and J dropped 2 bases, with 13 bases sitting between them. Germline V gene lookup returns CDR1 MDHEN and CDR2 SYDVKM. This CDR3 region has 14 residues. The CDR3 sequence is CASSTLGPAYEQYF. The CDR3 DNA is TGTGCCAGCAGTACCCTAGGACCAGCCTACGAGCAGTACTTC.

The V gene is TRBV5-5, the J gene TRBJ2-1; D possibly corresponds to TRBD2 (6 bases). Trimming stripped 2 bases from V and 6 bases from J, with 15 bases between. Germline assignment: CDR1 SGHKS and CDR2 YYEKEE (reference sequence). CDR3 length: 15 amino acids. This CDR3 is CASSFGVAARNEQFF. DNA of the CDR3: TGTGCCAGCAGCTTCGGGGTAGCGGCTCGCAATGAGCAGTTCTTC.

The chain carries TRBV12-5 and TRBJ2-1, with TRBD2 matching over 7 bases. This CDR3 region has 15 residues. CDR1 and CDR2 from the germline V gene are LGHNT and FRNRAP. V shed 3 bases, J shed 6 bases, and the junction held 8 bases outside the gene matches. The CDR3 is CASGFAGAKSNEQFF. The CDR3 coding sequence is TGTGCTAGTGGTTTTGCGGGAGCCAAGAGCAATGAGCAGTTCTTC.

This chain joins TRBV5-1 and TRBJ2-5; D not certain. The V gene lost 0 bases and the J gene lost 3 bases, with 15 bases spanning the gap. Germline loops: CDR1 SGHRS, CDR2 YFSETQ. The CDR3 spans 16 residues. CDR3 amino acids: CASSLEGRPLEETQYF. The CDR3 nucleotides are TGCGCCAGCAGCTTGGAAGGAAGGCCCTTAGAAGAGACCCAGTACTTC.

This clonotype was recorded at least ten times. The chain has TRBV28 and TRBJ2-7; D might be TRBD2 (5 bases). Trimming took off 6 bases at V and 4 bases at J, with 19 bases between the two ends. CDR1 and CDR2 (germline): MDHEN, SYDVKM. There are 15 residues in the CDR3. The DNA of the CDR3 is TGTGCCAGCAGCTACTCCCCAGGAGGAGAATACGAGCAGTACTTC. Protein: CASSYSPGGEYEQYF. Looking up the rest from reference TRBV28 and TRBJ2-7 gives the full variable domain: DVKVTQSSRYLVKRTGEKVFLECVQDMDHENMFWYRQDPGLGLRLIYFSYDVKMKEKGDIPEGYSVSREKKERFSLILESASTNQTSMYLCASSYSPGGEYEQYFGPGTRLTVT.

The rearrangement links TRBV12-3 or TRBV12-4 to TRBJ2-2; 9 nucleotides match TRBD2. Unmatched junction bases numbered 9, after V lost 6 bases and J lost 10 bases. The CDR3 extends over 14 amino acids. CDR3 sequence: CASSKTSGDVELFF. The DNA of the CDR3 is TGTGCCAGCAGCAAGACTAGCGGCGATGTGGAGCTGTTTTTT.

The chain joins TRBV3-1 to TRBJ2-2; D gene ambiguous. Germline values: CDR1 LGHDT, CDR2 YNNKEL (reference sequence). V lost 0 bases and J 1 base, leaving 6 bases between the germline ends. This CDR3 comprises 15 residues. The CDR3 coding sequence is TGTGCCAGCAGCCAAGAGGCAGGGAACACCGGGGAGCTGTTTTTT. Encoded protein: CASSQEAGNTGELFF.

This clonotype was recorded at least ten times. V gene TRBV2 combines with J gene TRBJ2-3; 9 nucleotides match TRBD1. This CDR3 is 13 amino acids long. V dropped 6 bases and J dropped 4; count of bases not matched to a gene: 2. Germline CDR1 SNHLY, CDR2 FYNNEI. The DNA for the CDR3 is TGTGCCAGCAGCCGACAGGGGGCAGATACGCAGTATTTT. Its translation is CASSRQGADTQYF.

The chain is built from TRBV19 and TRBJ1-5, with D maybe TRBD1 (6 bases). Deletions cut 6 bases from V and 0 bases from J, with 12 bases between. Germline V CDR1 and CDR2: LNHDA, SQIVND (reference sequence). The CDR3 is 15 amino acids. CDR3 amino acids: CASRKTGYSNQPQHF. CDR3 DNA sequence: TGTGCCAGTAGAAAGACAGGCTATAGCAATCAGCCCCAGCATTTT.

The table lists this clonotype with many counts. In nucleotides, the CDR3 is TGTGCCAGCAGCGCGGGGGACAGGTTGAGCCCTCAGGCAGAGACCCAGTACTTC. It translates to CASSAGDRLSPQAETQYF. The chain links TRBV11-3 to TRBJ2-5; D is possibly TRBD1 (8 bases). Germline V gene sequence: CDR1 SGHNT, CDR2 YENEEA. Trimming removed 5 bases from V and 4 bases from J, with 26 bases in between. The CDR3 has 18 amino acids.

The V gene is TRBV11-1, the J gene TRBJ2-1; D gene ambiguous. Trimming cost V 2 bases and J 4 bases, with 12 bases left between them. Germline CDR1 reads SGHAT; CDR2 reads FQDESV (reference sequence). This CDR3 spans 15 amino acids. In DNA, the CDR3 is TGTGCCAGCAGCTTAAGGGCACAGACTTACAATGAGCAGTTCTTC. Protein sequence: CASSLRAQTYNEQFF.

This clonotype was counted only a few times. The chain links TRBV30 to TRBJ2-1; 16 bases align to TRBD2. The V segment lost 3 bases and the J segment 4 bases; nucleotides outside the gene matches: 9. Per the germline V gene, CDR1 is GTSNPN and CDR2 is SVGIG (reference sequence). This CDR3 has 18 amino acids. This CDR3 reads CAWRGGTSGRAAYNEQFF. The CDR3 DNA reads TGTGCCTGGAGGGGGGGGACTAGCGGGAGGGCGGCGTACAATGAGCAGTTCTTC. Using reference TRBV30 and TRBJ2-1 for the parts outside the CDR3, the full variable domain is SQTIHQWPATLVQPVGSPLSLECTVEGTSNPNLYWYRQAAGRGLQLLFYSVGIGQISSEVPQNLSASRPQDRQFILSSKKLLLSDSGFYLCAWRGGTSGRAAYNEQFFGPGTRLTVL.

Many counts were recorded for this clonotype. The junction departs from germline at one end; a sequencing error may be responsible. The rearrangement links TRBV7-3 to TRBJ2-1; the D gene could be TRBD1 or TRBD2 (6 bases each). Germline lookup yields CDR1 SGHTA and CDR2 FQGTGA. This CDR3 is built from 13 residues. The chain's CDR3 is CASSFGGGNEQFF. As DNA, the CDR3 is TGCGCCAGCAGCTTCGGAGGGGGGAATGAGCAGTTCTTC.

This chain connects TRBV7-9 to TRBJ2-4, with D possibly TRBD1 on 5 matching bases. This CDR3 contains 14 residues. Germline CDR1 and CDR2: SEHNR and FQNEAQ (reference sequence). V dropped 0 bases and J dropped 5 bases, with 8 bases sitting between them. CDR3 sequence reads: CASSLAVRENIQYF. CDR3 in DNA: TGTGCCAGCAGCTTAGCCGTCAGGGAAAACATTCAGTACTTC.

This clonotype was counted many times. The chain joins TRBV28 to TRBJ2-1; no firm D call. This CDR3 has 14 residues. V was trimmed by 2 bases and J by 5 bases, leaving 10 bases between them. CDR1 is MDHEN, CDR2 SYDVKM, per germline. The CDR3 region is CASSLSMKDNEQFF. The CDR3 coding sequence is TGTGCCAGCAGTTTAAGTATGAAGGACAATGAGCAGTTCTTC.

This clonotype occurred a few times. This sequence joins TRBV27 and TRBJ1-6; D not resolved. The CDR3 has 13 amino acids. The V and J ends lost 2 bases and 7 bases respectively, with 6 bases between them. Germline CDR1 is MNHEY and CDR2 is SMNVEV (reference sequence). The DNA for the CDR3 is TGTGCCAGCAGTTTAGCTGTGAATTCACCCCTCCACTTT. It specifies CASSLAVNSPLHF.